The 11 T cell receptor beta chains below come from one sample, sequenced in a study of CD8 T cells in Susac syndrome. Random hexamers were used to reverse transcribe the RNA input (about 0.45 to 1 ug). Each CDR3 protein is one row after TCRdb ran MiXCR on the immunoSEQ multiplex PCR reads. The table shows about 140,000 distinct CDR3 sequences, with more than 85% occurring only once. The sample was CD4+ T cells from PBMCs. These receptor sequences come from a human donor with Susac syndrome.

V gene TRBV20-1 combines with J gene TRBJ2-1; 10 bases align to TRBD2. Germline assignment: CDR1 DFQATT and CDR2 SNEGSKA (reference sequence). The CDR3 has 13 residues. V lost 6 bases and J lost 4; bases outside the gene matches: 3. The DNA for the CDR3 is TGCAGTGCGGGTAGCGGGAGGTACAATGAGCAGTTCTTC. The encoded protein is CSAGSGRYNEQFF.

The chain carries TRBV12-2 and TRBJ2-3; the DNA was not compared with TRBD1, the D call given in the table. TRBV12-2 is a pseudogene segment. The CDR3 covers 13 residues. The CDR3 spells CASRLCPPIGQYF. The CDR3 bases are TGTGCAAGTCGCTTATGCCCCCCGATCGGGCAGTATTTT.

V usage is TRBV5-1 and J usage is TRBJ2-1, with D unclear. V lost 0 bases and J 6 bases, leaving 7 bases between the germline ends. The CDR3 consists of 13 residues. Germline V gene data show CDR1 as SGHRS and CDR2 as YFSETQ. DNA of the CDR3: TGCGCCAGCAGCTTGGCCTTGTCCAATGAGCAGTTCTTC. As protein: CASSLALSNEQFF.

The rearrangement links TRBV18 to TRBJ1-1; D remains unclear. Between the trimmed V and J ends, which lost 4 bases and 7 bases, there was a span of 16 bases. CDR3 size: 14 residues. Germline V gene sequence: CDR1 KGHSH, CDR2 LQKENI. In DNA form, the CDR3 reads TGTGCCAGCTCACAAGGACCGACATACTTTGAAGCTTTCTTT. This sequence encodes CASSQGPTYFEAFF.

The chain links TRBV20-1 to TRBJ1-2; tentative D call: TRBD1 (5 bases). Trimming removed 6 bases at V and 3 bases at J, with 8 bases between. Per the germline V gene, CDR1 is DFQATT and CDR2 is SNEGSKA (reference sequence). The CDR3 is made up of 11 amino acids. CDR3 sequence (DNA): TGCAGTGCGTTCAGGGACTATGGCTACACCTTC. It translates to CSAFRDYGYTF.

The gene calls are TRBV3-1 and TRBJ1-2, with D possibly matching TRBD1 (5 bases). V shed 4 bases and J shed 5 bases, with 11 bases lying between them. CDR1 and CDR2 (germline): LGHDT, YNNKEL (reference sequence). CDR3 length: 13 residues. Here the CDR3 reads CASSLSGQYGYTF. The CDR3, as DNA: TGTGCCAGCAGCCTCTCGGGGCAGTATGGCTACACCTTC.

This chain uses TRBV20-1 with TRBJ1-4, with D unclear. The germline V and J ends were trimmed by 3 bases and 5 bases, with 7 bases remaining between them. The germline CDR1 and CDR2 sequences are DFQATT and SNEGSKA (reference sequence). This CDR3 is 12 amino acids long. CDR3 sequence (DNA): TGCAGTGCTAGTTTGGGGAATGAAAAACTGTTTTTT. It encodes CSASLGNEKLFF.

V usage is TRBV15 and J usage is TRBJ2-1; TRBD1 agrees at 7 bases. With V trimmed by 1 base and J by 8 bases, 5 bases remained unmatched. Germline CDR1 is LNHNV and CDR2 is YYDKDF (reference sequence). The CDR3 has 14 residues. The CDR3 loop is CATSRVNRGHEQFF. As DNA, the CDR3 is TGTGCCACCAGCAGAGTGAACAGGGGTCATGAGCAGTTCTTC.

The rearrangement links TRBV2 to TRBJ2-5; D is perhaps TRBD1 (6 bases). The CDR3 spans 16 residues. Germline V gives CDR1 SNHLY, CDR2 FYNNEI. Trimming removed 6 bases at V and 1 base at J, with 18 bases between. CDR3 sequence (DNA): TGTGCCAGCAGCGCACCGGGACAAGGGGTCCAAGAGACCCAGTACTTC. Its translation is CASSAPGQGVQETQYF.

V and J are TRBV20-1 and TRBJ2-7, with D possibly being TRBD2 (7 bases). V was shortened by 2 bases and J by 4 bases, with 21 bases between the two germline ends. The CDR3 has 16 residues. In germline, CDR1 is DFQATT, CDR2 SNEGSKA (reference sequence). The CDR3 spells CSARNRGRGSGYEQYF. The CDR3 DNA sequence: TGCAGTGCTAGAAATCGGGGGCGGGGGTCTGGGTACGAGCAGTACTTC.

The chain carries TRBV5-1 and TRBJ1-1; D is uncertain. Looked up from germline, CDR1 is SGHRS and CDR2 is YFSETQ. V was shortened by 4 bases and J by 2 bases, with 15 bases between the two germline ends. There are 15 residues in the CDR3. CDR3 sequence (DNA): TGCGCCAGCAGCGCCCTCGGCGGACTAAACACTGAAGCTTTCTTT. This codes for CASSALGGLNTEAFF.